The rows below give T cell receptor beta chains drawn from one sample of a study of T cells in Graves' hyperthyroidism and ophthalmopathy. MiXCR, run by TCRdb on the multiplex PCR reads, gives a single entry per CDR3 protein. The sample lists 500,000 to 750,000 distinct CDR3 sequences, approximately 44% seen once, with around 7.7% in the top ten. Material: peripheral blood or thyroid tissue (not recorded which). These receptors were taken from a woman between 18 and 30 years old with Graves' hyperthyroidism. The conserved cysteine and the conserved F or W are not part of the CDR3 here. The D gene is left open where the match is weak.

V: TRBV19; J: TRBJ1-5; D: .; CDR3: ASSIRSGAGQPQH
V: TRBV20-1; J: .; D: .; CDR3: SARGDSEWKQF
V: TRBV12-3/TRBV12-4; J: TRBJ1-2; D: .; CDR3: ASSNRVNSYGYT
V: TRBV20-1; J: TRBJ2-5; D: .; CDR3: SARIGGREETQY
V: TRBV12-3/TRBV12-4; J: TRBJ1-1; D: TRBD1; CDR3: ASRKGQGADTEAF
V: TRBV18; J: TRBJ2-7; D: .; CDR3: ASSPKDEQY
V: TRBV29-1; J: TRBJ1-2; D: .; CDR3: SVSDPTVPNYGYT
V: TRBV20-1; J: TRBJ1-1; D: TRBD1; CDR3: SAHQGAGDTEAF
V: TRBV2; J: TRBJ1-2; D: .; CDR3: ASREGNRPGGYT
V: TRBV29-1; J: TRBJ2-1; D: TRBD2; CDR3: SNGGSGAVNEQF
V: TRBV29-1; J: TRBJ2-3; D: .; CDR3: SGKGGTADTQY
V: TRBV12-3/TRBV12-4; J: TRBJ2-5; D: .; CDR3: ASSLRTRQETQY
V: TRBV15; J: TRBJ1-4; D: .; CDR3: ATSKLCGDEKLF
V: TRBV7-9; J: TRBJ1-2; D: .; CDR3: ASNILRDIFNYGYT
V: TRBV19; J: TRBJ1-1; D: .; CDR3: ASNRLNSEAF
V: TRBV24-1; J: TRBJ2-6; D: TRBD1; CDR3: ATSEATTGFSGANVLT
V: TRBV5-6; J: TRBJ2-7; D: TRBD1; CDR3: ASRLLTGTGVFHEQY
V: TRBV13; J: TRBJ2-7; D: TRBD1; CDR3: ASSSNRDRVYREQY
V: TRBV29-1; J: TRBJ1-1; D: TRBD1; CDR3: SSPRDRNTEAF
V: TRBV7-3; J: TRBJ1-3; D: .; CDR3: ASSPDYSGNTIY
V: TRBV10-3; J: TRBJ1-2; D: TRBD1; CDR3: AITREGQTTGYT
V: TRBV29-1; J: TRBJ2-5; D: TRBD1; CDR3: SVFGRTGVETQY
V: TRBV9; J: TRBJ2-3; D: TRBD2; CDR3: ASSVEASGETDTQY
V: TRBV20-1; J: TRBJ2-2; D: .; CDR3: SARFTGTGELF
V: TRBV30; J: TRBJ2-7; D: TRBD2; CDR3: AWSVSGVGEQY
V: TRBV6-1; J: TRBJ2-6; D: .; CDR3: ASSDRGRAGANVLT
V: TRBV20-1; J: TRBJ2-7; D: .; CDR3: SARNPRQGPMAEQY
V: TRBV29-1; J: TRBJ2-3; D: .; CDR3: SVSTPPTDTQY
V: TRBV19; J: TRBJ1-2; D: .; CDR3: ASSMVAEFNYGYT
V: TRBV6-6; J: TRBJ1-3; D: .; CDR3: ATFWYSGNTIY
V: TRBV29-1; J: TRBJ2-5; D: .; CDR3: SLTGGEETQY
V: TRBV4-2; J: TRBJ2-7; D: TRBD2; CDR3: ASSQELAGTLEFYEQY
V: TRBV24-1; J: .; D: .; CDR3: ATSDLGGSRYNEQF
V: TRBV7-2; J: TRBJ1-6; D: .; CDR3: ASTGGALSSPLH
V: TRBV6-5; J: TRBJ2-2; D: .; CDR3: ASSSSGAGELF
V: TRBV6-1; J: TRBJ1-5; D: .; CDR3: ASCNRVRGSNQPQH
V: TRBV30; J: TRBJ1-2; D: .; CDR3: AWSVRDGANYGYT
V: TRBV13; J: TRBJ1-3; D: .; CDR3: ASSLRLSGNTIY
V: TRBV7-2; J: TRBJ2-2; D: TRBD2; CDR3: ASTLAGDGGELF
V: TRBV20-1; J: TRBJ2-7; D: .; CDR3: SANGGQGGSEQY
V: TRBV12-3/TRBV12-4; J: TRBJ2-7; D: .; CDR3: ASSLSRLPYEQY
V: TRBV10-3; J: TRBJ1-4; D: .; CDR3: AIRGQGRNEKLF
V: TRBV25-1; J: TRBJ1-2; D: .; CDR3: ASSEVGRVSYGYT
V: TRBV2; J: TRBJ2-7; D: TRBD1; CDR3: ASMRQGTYEQY
V: TRBV19; J: TRBJ2-1; D: .; CDR3: ASRRGSGGIGYNEQF